Each of the 10 T cell receptor beta chains below was sequenced from the same sample in a study of cytomegalovirus exposure and HLA in healthy donors. The PCR contained 60 Vbeta and 13 Jbeta primers. Some clones are missing from TCRdb's copy, which holds only in-frame ones; the method was immunoSEQ multiplex PCR. The sample has about 150,000 clones. The sample comprised PBMCs. The receptors originated from a woman between 50 and 59 years old in good health and CMV-seronegative.

This chain joins TRBV19 and TRBJ1-4; possibly TRBD1 for D (5 bases). The length of the CDR3 is 16 residues. Germline V lookup: CDR1 LNHDA, CDR2 SQIVND (reference sequence). V was pared by 4 bases and J by 4 bases, with 16 bases between. The chain's CDR3 is CASSTLWAGINEKLFF. CDR3 coding DNA: TGTGCCAGTAGTACTTTGTGGGCAGGGATTAATGAAAAACTGTTTTTT.

The rearrangement joins TRBV5-1 to TRBJ2-6; TRBD1 agrees at 8 bases. This CDR3 spans 18 amino acids. Germline CDR1 SGHRS, CDR2 YFSETQ. J gave up 2 bases and V 1 base, and 8 bases lay outside the gene matches. The CDR3 protein is CASSLKTGGSTGANVLTF. CDR3 in DNA: TGCGCCAGCAGCTTGAAAACAGGGGGTTCTACTGGGGCCAACGTCCTGACTTTC.

The chain has TRBV28 and TRBJ2-5, with 10 bases matching TRBD2. Germline loops: CDR1 MDHEN, CDR2 SYDVKM. The V and J ends lost 5 bases and 0 bases, in that order; junction bases with no gene match: 9. The CDR3 has 17 amino acids. CDR3 in DNA: TGTGCCAGCAGTACTCCTACTAGCGGGGCGTACCAAGAGACCCAGTACTTC. Translation gives CASSTPTSGAYQETQYF.

This chain joins TRBV6-1 and TRBJ2-7; a possible D gene is TRBD1 (6 bases). V was trimmed by 5 bases and J by 0 bases, leaving 14 bases between them. CDR1 and CDR2 from the germline V gene are MNHNS and SASEGT. This CDR3 has 15 amino acids. This chain's CDR3 is CASSKTQGSSYEQYF. The DNA for the CDR3 is TGTGCCAGCAGTAAGACGCAGGGGAGCTCCTACGAGCAGTACTTC.

V gene TRBV11-3 combines with J gene TRBJ2-3; D is perhaps TRBD2 (6 bases). Deletions cut 1 base from V and 1 base from J, with 6 bases between. There are 14 residues in the CDR3. CDR1 is SGHNT, CDR2 YENEEA, per germline. The CDR3 region has the DNA TGTGCCAGCAGCTTAGGCGGGGGCACAGATACGCAGTATTTT. The encoded protein is CASSLGGGTDTQYF.

The chain couples TRBV2 to TRBJ2-5; D ambiguous. The CDR3 consists of 13 residues. Between the trimmed V and J ends, which lost 4 bases and 0 bases, there was a span of 6 bases. Germline lookup yields CDR1 SNHLY and CDR2 FYNNEI. Here the CDR3 reads CASSVIDQETQYF. CDR3 coding DNA: TGTGCCAGCAGTGTCATTGACCAAGAGACCCAGTACTTC.

The chain carries TRBV9 and TRBJ2-7, with 8 bases identical to TRBD1. The CDR3 is made up of 14 amino acids. Per the germline V gene, CDR1 is SGDLS and CDR2 is YYNGEE. V shed 3 bases and J 2 bases; nucleotides not matched to a gene: 4. DNA for the CDR3: TGTGCCAGCAGCGCTGGACAGGGAACCTACGAGCAGTACTTC. It yields the protein CASSAGQGTYEQYF.

The chain recombines TRBV5-1 with TRBJ2-1; 8 bases align to TRBD2. Per germline, CDR1 SGHRS and CDR2 YFSETQ. The CDR3 is 17 amino acids. Trimming took 0 bases from V and 0 from J; bases not matched to a gene: 5. The CDR3 spells CASSLASGGSSYNEQFF. The CDR3 DNA follows: TGCGCCAGCAGCTTGGCCAGCGGGGGAAGCTCCTACAATGAGCAGTTCTTC.

V gene TRBV25-1 combines with J gene TRBJ1-2; TRBD1 agrees at 9 bases. The germline V gene has CDR1 MGHDK and CDR2 SYGVNS. Germline trimming cut 8 bases from V and 4 bases from J; bases unmatched to any gene: 8. CDR3 length: 14 residues. CDR3 bases: TGTGCCAGCGCGCGGGACAGGGACTTCTATGGCTACACCTTC. This gives the protein CASARDRDFYGYTF.

The chain combines TRBV19 with TRBJ1-1; D not resolved. The CDR3 totals 12 residues. V shed 5 bases and J shed 1 base, with 5 bases lying between them. CDR1 and CDR2 (germline): LNHDA, SQIVND (reference sequence). The DNA for the CDR3 is TGTGCCAGTAGTGGAGCGAACACTGAAGCTTTCTTT. Its protein product is CASSGANTEAFF. Filled out from reference TRBV19 and TRBJ1-1, the complete variable domain reads DGGITQSPKYLFRKEGQNVTLSCEQNLNHDAMYWYRQDPGQGLRLIYYSQIVNDFQKGDIAEGYSVSREKKESFPLTVTSAQKNPTAFYLCASSGANTEAFFGQGTRLTVV.